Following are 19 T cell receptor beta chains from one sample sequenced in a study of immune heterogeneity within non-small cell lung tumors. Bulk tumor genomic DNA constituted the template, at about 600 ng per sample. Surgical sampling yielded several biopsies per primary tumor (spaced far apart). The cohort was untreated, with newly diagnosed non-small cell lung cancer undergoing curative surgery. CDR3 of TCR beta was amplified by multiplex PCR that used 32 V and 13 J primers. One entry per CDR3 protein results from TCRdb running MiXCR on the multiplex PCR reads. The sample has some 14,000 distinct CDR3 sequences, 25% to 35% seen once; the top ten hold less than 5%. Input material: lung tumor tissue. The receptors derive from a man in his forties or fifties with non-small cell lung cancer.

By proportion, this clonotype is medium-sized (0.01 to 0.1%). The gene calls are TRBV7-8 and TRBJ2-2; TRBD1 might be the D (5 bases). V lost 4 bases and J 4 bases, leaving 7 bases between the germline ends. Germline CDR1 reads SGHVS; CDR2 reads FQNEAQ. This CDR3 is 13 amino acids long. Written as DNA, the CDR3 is TGTGCCAGCAGCTGGGGCTCCACCGGGGAGCTGTTTTTT. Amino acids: CASSWGSTGELFF.

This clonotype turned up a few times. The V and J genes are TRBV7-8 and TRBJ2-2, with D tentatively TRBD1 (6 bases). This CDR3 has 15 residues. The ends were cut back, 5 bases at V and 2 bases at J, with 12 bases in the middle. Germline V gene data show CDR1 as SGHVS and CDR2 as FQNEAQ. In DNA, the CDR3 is TGTGCCAGCAGCGTAAGGACAGCAAACACCGGGGAGCTGTTTTTT. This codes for CASSVRTANTGELFF. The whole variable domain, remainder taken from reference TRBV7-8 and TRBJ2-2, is GAGVSQSPRYKVAKRGQDVALRCDPISGHVSLFWYQQALGQGPEFLTYFQNEAQLDKSGLPSDRFFAERPEGSVSTLKIQRTQQEDSAVYLCASSVRTANTGELFFGEGSRLTVL.

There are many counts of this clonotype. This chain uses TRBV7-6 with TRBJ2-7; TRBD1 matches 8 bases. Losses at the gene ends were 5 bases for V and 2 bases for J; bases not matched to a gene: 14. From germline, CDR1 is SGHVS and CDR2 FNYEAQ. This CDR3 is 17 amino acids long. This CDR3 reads CASSRPHGAGGAYEQYF. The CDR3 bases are TGTGCCAGCAGCCGGCCTCACGGGGCAGGGGGCGCCTACGAGCAGTACTTC.

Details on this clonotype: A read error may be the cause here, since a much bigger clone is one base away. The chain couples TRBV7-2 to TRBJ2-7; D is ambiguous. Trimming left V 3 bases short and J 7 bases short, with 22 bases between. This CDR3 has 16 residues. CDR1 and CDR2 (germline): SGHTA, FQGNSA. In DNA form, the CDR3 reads TGTGCCAGCAGCTTCCATTTAAAGGGTCTGAATAAGGAGCAGTACTTC. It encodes CASSFHLKGLNKEQYF.

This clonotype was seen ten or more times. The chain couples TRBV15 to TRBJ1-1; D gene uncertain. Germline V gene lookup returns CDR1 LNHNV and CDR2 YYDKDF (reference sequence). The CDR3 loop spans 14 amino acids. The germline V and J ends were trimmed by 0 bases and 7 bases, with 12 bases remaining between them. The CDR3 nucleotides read TGTGCCACCAGCAGAGATTTTAAGGCTATTGAAGCTTTCTTT. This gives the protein CATSRDFKAIEAFF.

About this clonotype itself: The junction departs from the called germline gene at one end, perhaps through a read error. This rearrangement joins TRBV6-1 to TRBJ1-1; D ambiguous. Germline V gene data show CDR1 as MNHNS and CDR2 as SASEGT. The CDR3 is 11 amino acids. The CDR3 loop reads CASRGNTEALF. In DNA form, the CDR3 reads TGTGCCAGCAGGGGGAACACTGAAGCTTTATTT.

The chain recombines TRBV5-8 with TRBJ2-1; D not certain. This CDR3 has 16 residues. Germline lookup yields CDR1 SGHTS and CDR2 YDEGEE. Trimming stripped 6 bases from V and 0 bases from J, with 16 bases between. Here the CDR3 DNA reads TGTGCCAGCAACCTGGGCGAGCTTCGCTCCTACAATGAGCAGTTCTTC. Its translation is CASNLGELRSYNEQFF. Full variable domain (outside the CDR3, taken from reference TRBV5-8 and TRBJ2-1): EAGVTQSPTHLIKTRGQQATLRCSPISGHTSVYWYQQALGLGLQFLLWYDEGEERNRGNFPPRFSGRQFPNYSSELNVNALELEDSALYLCASNLGELRSYNEQFFGPGTRLTVL.

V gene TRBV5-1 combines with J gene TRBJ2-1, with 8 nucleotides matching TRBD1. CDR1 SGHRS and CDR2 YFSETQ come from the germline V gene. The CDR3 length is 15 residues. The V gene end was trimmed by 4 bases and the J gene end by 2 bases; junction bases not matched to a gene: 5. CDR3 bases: TGCGCCAGCAGCCGCGGACAGGGTACCTACAATGAGCAGTTCTTC. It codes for CASSRGQGTYNEQFF.

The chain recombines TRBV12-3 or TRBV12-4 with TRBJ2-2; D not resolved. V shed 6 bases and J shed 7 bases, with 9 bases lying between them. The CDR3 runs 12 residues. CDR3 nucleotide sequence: TGTGCCAGCAGCCCCAGTATCGGGGAGCTGTTTTTT. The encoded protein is CASSPSIGELFF.

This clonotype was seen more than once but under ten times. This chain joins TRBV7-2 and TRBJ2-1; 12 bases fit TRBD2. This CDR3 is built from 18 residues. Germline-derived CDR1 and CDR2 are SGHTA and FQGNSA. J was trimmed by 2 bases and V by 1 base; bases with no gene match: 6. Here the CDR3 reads CASSLGTSGDLAYNEQFF. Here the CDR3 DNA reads TGTGCCAGCAGCTTAGGGACTAGCGGGGACCTTGCCTACAATGAGCAGTTCTTC. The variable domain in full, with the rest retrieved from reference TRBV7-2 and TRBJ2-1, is GAGVSQSPSNKVTEKGKDVELRCDPISGHTALYWYRQSLGQGLEFLIYFQGNSAPDKSGLPSDRFSAERTGGSVSTLTIQRTQQEDSAVYLCASSLGTSGDLAYNEQFFGPGTRLTVL.

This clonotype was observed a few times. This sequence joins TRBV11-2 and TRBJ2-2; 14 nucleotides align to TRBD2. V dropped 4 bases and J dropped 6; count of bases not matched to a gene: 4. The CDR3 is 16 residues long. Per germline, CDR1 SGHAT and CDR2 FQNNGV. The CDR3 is CASSWGLAGEAGELFF. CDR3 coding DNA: TGTGCCAGCAGCTGGGGACTAGCGGGAGAGGCCGGGGAGCTGTTTTTT.

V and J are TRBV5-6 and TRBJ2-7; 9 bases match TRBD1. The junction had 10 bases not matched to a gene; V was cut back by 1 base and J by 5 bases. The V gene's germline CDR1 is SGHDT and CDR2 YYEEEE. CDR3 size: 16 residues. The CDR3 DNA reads TGTGCCAGCAGCTTGTTTGGGGACAGGGTCAGCGACGAGCAGTACTTC. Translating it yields CASSLFGDRVSDEQYF.

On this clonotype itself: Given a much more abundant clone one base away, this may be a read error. The CDR3 spells CARSQDWLRGYTF. CDR3 DNA: TGTGCCAGAAGCCAAGATTGGTTGCGGGGCTACACCTTC. The gene calls are TRBV3-1 and TRBJ1-2; D unclear. Germline V gene lookup returns CDR1 LGHDT and CDR2 YNNKEL (reference sequence). This CDR3 has 13 residues.

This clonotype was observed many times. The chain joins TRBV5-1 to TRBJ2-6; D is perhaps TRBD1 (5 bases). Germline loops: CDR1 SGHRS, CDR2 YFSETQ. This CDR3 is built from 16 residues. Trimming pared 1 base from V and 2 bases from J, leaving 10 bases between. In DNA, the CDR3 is TGCGCCAGCAGCTTGAGGCAGGGCCCTGGGGCCAACGTCCTGACTTTC. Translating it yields CASSLRQGPGANVLTF.

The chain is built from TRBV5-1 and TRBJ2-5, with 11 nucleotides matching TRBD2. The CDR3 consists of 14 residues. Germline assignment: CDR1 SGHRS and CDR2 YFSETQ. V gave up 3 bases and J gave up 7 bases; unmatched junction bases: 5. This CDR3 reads CASSWGTSGGTQYF. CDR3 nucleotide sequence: TGCGCCAGCAGCTGGGGGACTAGCGGTGGGACCCAGTACTTC. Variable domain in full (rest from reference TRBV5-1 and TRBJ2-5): KAGVTQTPRYLIKTRGQQVTLSCSPISGHRSVSWYQQTPGQGLQFLFEYFSETQRNKGNFPGRFSGRQFSNSRSEMNVSTLELGDSALYLCASSWGTSGGTQYFGPGTRLLVL.

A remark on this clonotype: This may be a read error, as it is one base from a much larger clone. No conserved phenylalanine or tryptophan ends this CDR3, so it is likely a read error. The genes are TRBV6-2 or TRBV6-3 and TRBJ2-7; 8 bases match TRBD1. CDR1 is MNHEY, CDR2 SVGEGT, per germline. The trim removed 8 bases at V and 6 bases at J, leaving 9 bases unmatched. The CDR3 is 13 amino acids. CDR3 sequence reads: CASCQGALLEQYL. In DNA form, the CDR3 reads TGTGCCAGCTGCCAGGGGGCCCTCCTCGAGCAGTACCTC.

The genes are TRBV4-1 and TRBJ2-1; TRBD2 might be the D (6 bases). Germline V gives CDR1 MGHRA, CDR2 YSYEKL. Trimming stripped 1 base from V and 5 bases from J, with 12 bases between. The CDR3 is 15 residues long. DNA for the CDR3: TGCGCCAGCAGCCAAGGGGAGGCTTTGAACAATGAGCAGTTCTTC. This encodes CASSQGEALNNEQFF.

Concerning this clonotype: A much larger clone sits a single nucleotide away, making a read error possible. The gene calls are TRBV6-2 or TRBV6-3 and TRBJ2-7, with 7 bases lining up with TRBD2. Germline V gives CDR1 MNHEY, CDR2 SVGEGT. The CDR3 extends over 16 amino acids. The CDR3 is CASSSQRGFISYEKYF. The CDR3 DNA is TGTGCCAGCAGTAGCCAGCGGGGTTTCATTTCCTACGAGAAGTACTTC.

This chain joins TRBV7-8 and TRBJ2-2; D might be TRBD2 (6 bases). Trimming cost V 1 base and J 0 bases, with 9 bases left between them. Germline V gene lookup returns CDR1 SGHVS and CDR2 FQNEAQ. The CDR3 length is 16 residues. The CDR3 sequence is CASSLVADSNTGELFF. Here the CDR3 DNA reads TGTGCCAGCAGCTTAGTAGCGGATTCGAACACCGGGGAGCTGTTTTTT.